This T cell receptor (beta chain) comes out of a study of CD8 T cells in Susac syndrome. Across the whole study: When their blood was taken, the Susac syndrome patients had either not yet had any therapy, were taking corticosteroids, or were taking intravenous immunoglobulin alone.

TCR beta sequences were obtained from blood CD8+ and CD4+ T cells. The authors reverse transcribed roughly 0.5 to 1 ug RNA with random hexamers. TCRdb analysed the immunoSEQ multiplex PCR reads with MiXCR anew, one entry per CDR3 protein. This table holds 200,000 or so distinct CDR3 sequences, approximately 96% found once. V trimming: 5 bases; J trimming: 11 bases; junction bases outside the gene matches: 8. Germline V CDR1 and CDR2: SGHTA, FQGNSA. The CDR3 length is 12 residues. Findings of the study overall: There was no clonal expansion in the CD4+ T cell repertoires of Susac syndrome.

With regard to this clonotype: What it binds is not known.

The sequence was obtained from a human donor with Susac syndrome. V and J are TRBV7-2 and TRBJ1-1; 7 nucleotides align to TRBD1. The sample was CD4+ T cells from PBMCs. The CDR3 bases are TGTGCCAGCAGCCCTTGGGACAGAATGGCTTTCTTT. Translating gives CASSPWDRMAFF.